This T cell receptor beta chain was retrieved from a study of T cell responses to AZD1222 COVID-19 vaccine. Background on the study: Investigators merged groups given second doses at roughly 4 or roughly 12 weeks.

Notes on the study in general: White British people made up most donors, females outnumbered males, and clonal diversity was possibly underestimated.

Method: immunoSEQ multiplex PCR; TCRdb's copy keeps in-frame clones and lacks some. The top ten clones hold 9.8% of a sample with 55,000 to 85,000 clones, about four fifths of them seen once. As concerns this clone: Its antigen remains unidentified.

This CDR3 has 15 residues. V lost 12 bases and J lost 7, with 24 bases in between. Germline CDR1 and CDR2: KGHDR and SFDVKD. The chain combines TRBV24-1 with TRBJ2-1, with D perhaps matching TRBD2 (5 bases). The source of this sequence is an adult in good health. This specimen was peripheral blood, taken on day 0 of AZD1222 vaccination. CDR3 nucleotides: TGTGCCCCTAGGAGGACTCCCATTTTATGTAATGAGCAGTTCTTC. This gives the protein CAPRRTPILCNEQFF.